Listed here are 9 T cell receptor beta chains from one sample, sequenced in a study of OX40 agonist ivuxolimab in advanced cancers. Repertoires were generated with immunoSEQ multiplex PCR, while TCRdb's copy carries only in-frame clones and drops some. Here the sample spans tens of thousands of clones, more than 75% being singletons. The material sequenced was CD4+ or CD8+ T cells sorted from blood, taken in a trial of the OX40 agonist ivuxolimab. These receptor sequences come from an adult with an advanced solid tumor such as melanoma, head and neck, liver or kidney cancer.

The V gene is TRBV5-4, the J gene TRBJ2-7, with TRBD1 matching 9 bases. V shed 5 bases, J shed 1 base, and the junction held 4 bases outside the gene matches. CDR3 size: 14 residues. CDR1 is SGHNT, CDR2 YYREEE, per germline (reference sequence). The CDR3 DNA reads TGTGCCAGCAGTCCCGGGACAGGGTCCTACGAGCAGTACTTC. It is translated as CASSPGTGSYEQYF. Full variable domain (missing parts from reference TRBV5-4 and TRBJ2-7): ETGVTQSPTHLIKTRGQQVTLRCSSQSGHNTVSWYQQALGQGPQFIFQYYREEENGRGNFPPRFSGLQFPNYSSELNVNALELDDSALYLCASSPGTGSYEQYFGPGTRLTVT.

The CDR3 loop is CASSLFGGGYNEQFF. CDR3 in DNA: TGTGCCAGCAGTTTATTCGGCGGGGGCTACAATGAGCAGTTCTTC. This chain joins TRBV27 and TRBJ2-1, with 7 bases fitting TRBD2. V lost 1 base and J lost 3; bases outside the gene matches: 3. Germline V gene sequence: CDR1 MNHEY, CDR2 SMNVEV (reference sequence). The CDR3 spans 15 residues.

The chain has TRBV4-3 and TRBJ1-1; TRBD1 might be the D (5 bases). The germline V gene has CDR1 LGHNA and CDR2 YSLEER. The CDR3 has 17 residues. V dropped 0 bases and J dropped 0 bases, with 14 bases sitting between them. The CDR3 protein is CASSQEPGWELNTEAFF. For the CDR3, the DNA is TGCGCCAGCAGCCAAGAACCAGGGTGGGAGTTGAACACTGAAGCTTTCTTT.

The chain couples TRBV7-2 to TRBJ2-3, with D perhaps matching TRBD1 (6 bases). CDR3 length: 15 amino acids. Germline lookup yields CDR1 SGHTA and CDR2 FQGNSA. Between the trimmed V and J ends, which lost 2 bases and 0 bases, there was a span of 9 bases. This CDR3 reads CASSLKGGSTDTQYF. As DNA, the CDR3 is TGTGCCAGCAGCTTAAAAGGGGGTAGCACAGATACGCAGTATTTT.

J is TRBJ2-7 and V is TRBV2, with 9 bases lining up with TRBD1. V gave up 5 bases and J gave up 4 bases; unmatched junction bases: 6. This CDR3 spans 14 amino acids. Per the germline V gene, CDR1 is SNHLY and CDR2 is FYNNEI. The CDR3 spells CASSPWTGEYEQYF. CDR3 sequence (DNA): TGTGCCAGCAGTCCTTGGACAGGGGAGTACGAGCAGTACTTC.

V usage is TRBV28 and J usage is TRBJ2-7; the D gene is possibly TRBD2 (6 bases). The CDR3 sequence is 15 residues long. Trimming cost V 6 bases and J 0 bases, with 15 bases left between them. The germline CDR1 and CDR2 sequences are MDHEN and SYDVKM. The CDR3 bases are TGTGCCAGCAGGGGTGCCAGGGAGGACTCCTACGAGCAGTACTTC. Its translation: CASRGAREDSYEQYF.

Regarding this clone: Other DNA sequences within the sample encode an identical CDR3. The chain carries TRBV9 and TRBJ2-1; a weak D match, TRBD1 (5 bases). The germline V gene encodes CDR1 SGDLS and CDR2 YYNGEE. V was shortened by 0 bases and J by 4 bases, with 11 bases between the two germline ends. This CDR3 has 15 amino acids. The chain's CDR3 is CASSVETGWYNEQFF. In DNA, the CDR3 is TGTGCCAGCAGCGTAGAAACAGGATGGTACAATGAGCAGTTCTTC.

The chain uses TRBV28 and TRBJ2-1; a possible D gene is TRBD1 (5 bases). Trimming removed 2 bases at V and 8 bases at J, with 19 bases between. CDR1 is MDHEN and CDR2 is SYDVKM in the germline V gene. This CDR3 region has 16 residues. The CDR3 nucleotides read TGTGCCAGCAGTTTAGGGGCGGATATGGGCCTGGATGAGCAGTTCTTC. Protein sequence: CASSLGADMGLDEQFF. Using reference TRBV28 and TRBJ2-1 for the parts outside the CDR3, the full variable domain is DVKVTQSSRYLVKRTGEKVFLECVQDMDHENMFWYRQDPGLGLRLIYFSYDVKMKEKGDIPEGYSVSREKKERFSLILESASTNQTSMYLCASSLGADMGLDEQFFGPGTRLTVL.

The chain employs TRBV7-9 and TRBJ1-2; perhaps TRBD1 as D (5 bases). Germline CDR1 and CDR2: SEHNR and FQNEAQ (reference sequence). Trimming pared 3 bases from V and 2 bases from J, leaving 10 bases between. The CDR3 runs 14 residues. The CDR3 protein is CASSLGLKNYGYTF. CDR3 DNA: TGTGCCAGCAGCTTGGGACTGAAGAACTATGGCTACACCTTC.